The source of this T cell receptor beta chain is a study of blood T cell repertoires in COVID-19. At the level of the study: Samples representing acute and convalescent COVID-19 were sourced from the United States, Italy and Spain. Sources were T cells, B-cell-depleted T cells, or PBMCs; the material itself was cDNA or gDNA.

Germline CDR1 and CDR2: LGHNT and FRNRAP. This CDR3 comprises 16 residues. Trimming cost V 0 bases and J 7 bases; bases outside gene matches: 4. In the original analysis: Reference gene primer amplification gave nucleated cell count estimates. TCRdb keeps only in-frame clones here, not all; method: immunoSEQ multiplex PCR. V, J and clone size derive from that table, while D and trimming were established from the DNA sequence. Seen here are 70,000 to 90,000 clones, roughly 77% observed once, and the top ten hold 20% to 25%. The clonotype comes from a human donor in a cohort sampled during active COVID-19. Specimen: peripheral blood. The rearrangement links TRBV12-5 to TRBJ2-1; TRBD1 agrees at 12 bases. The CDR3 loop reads CASGLVGTGGMNEQFF. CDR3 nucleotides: TGTGCTAGTGGTTTGGTGGGGACAGGGGGCATGAATGAGCAGTTCTTC.